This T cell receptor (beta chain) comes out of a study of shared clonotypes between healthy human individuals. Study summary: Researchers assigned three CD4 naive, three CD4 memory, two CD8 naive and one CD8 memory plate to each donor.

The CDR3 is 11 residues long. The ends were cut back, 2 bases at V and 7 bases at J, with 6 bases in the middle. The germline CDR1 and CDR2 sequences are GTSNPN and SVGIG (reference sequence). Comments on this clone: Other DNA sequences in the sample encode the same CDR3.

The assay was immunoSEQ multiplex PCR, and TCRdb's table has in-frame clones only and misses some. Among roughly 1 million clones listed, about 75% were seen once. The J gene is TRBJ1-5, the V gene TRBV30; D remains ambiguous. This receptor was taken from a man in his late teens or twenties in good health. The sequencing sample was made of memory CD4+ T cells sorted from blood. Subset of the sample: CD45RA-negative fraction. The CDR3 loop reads CAWSKGQPQHF. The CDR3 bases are TGTGCCTGGAGTAAGGGCCAGCCCCAGCATTTT.